One T cell receptor (beta chain) is described in this entry. The data derive from a study of blood T cell repertoires in COVID-19. On the study more broadly: Sites in the United States, Italy and Spain provided acute and convalescent COVID-19 samples. T cells, B-cell-depleted T cells, or PBMCs provided the cDNA or gDNA that served as material.

Trimming stripped 1 base from V and 5 bases from J, with 27 bases between. Per germline, CDR1 MNHEY and CDR2 SMNVEV (reference sequence). This CDR3 has 20 residues. Profiling relied on immunoSEQ multiplex PCR, and the TCRdb table lists in-frame clones only, not all of them. The table records roughly 100,000 clones, 85% of them present only once. The chain couples TRBV27 to TRBJ2-1, with D perhaps matching TRBD1 (7 bases). The clonotype originates from a man aged 45-65 years with acute or convalescent COVID-19. Sequencing was performed on peripheral blood. The CDR3: CASSLFGNLRSRGTDNEQFF. The DNA of the CDR3 is TGTGCCAGCAGTTTATTCGGGAACCTTCGGTCCCGGGGGACAGACAATGAGCAGTTCTTC.